One sample yielded the 6 T cell receptor beta chains listed below, sequenced in a study of T cells after somatic rescue of genetic block. This table comes from immunoSEQ multiplex PCR, and its TCRdb copy is limited to in-frame clones, with some not included. Of some 90,000 clones in the sample, over 80% were seen once. Sequenced sample: peripheral blood mononuclear cells (PBMCs). The receptors were sampled from a woman under 30.

The rearrangement links TRBV6-5 to TRBJ1-4; possibly TRBD1 for D (5 bases). The V end lost 5 bases, the J end lost 7 bases, and 11 bases lay between the germline ends. Germline lookup yields CDR1 MNHEY and CDR2 SVGAGI. This CDR3 contains 13 residues. In nucleotides, the CDR3 is TGTGCCAGCAGTCCTGGGGCACCTGAAAAACTGTTTTTT. Protein sequence: CASSPGAPEKLFF.

V and J are TRBV6-1 and TRBJ1-2, with TRBD1 matching 8 bases. CDR1 is MNHNS, CDR2 SASEGT, per germline. The V and J ends lost 4 bases and 3 bases, in that order; junction bases with no gene match: 13. There are 17 residues in the CDR3. The CDR3, as DNA: TGTGCCAGCAGTGCCCGGGACAGGACTATTCGGGACTATGGCTACACCTTC. Its protein product is CASSARDRTIRDYGYTF.

CDR3 in DNA: TGTGCCTGGGGGCCGGGGGCTGAGCAGTTCTTC. It codes for CAWGPGAEQFF. The chain recombines TRBV30 with TRBJ2-1; D may correspond to TRBD1 or TRBD2 (6 bases each). The V end was cut by 5 bases, the J end by 9 bases, with 11 bases between. Germline CDR1 and CDR2: GTSNPN and SVGIG (reference sequence). The CDR3 is 11 residues long. The full variable domain, with the rest looked up from reference TRBV30 and TRBJ2-1, is SQTIHQWPATLVQPVGSPLSLECTVEGTSNPNLYWYRQAAGRGLQLLFYSVGIGQISSEVPQNLSASRPQDRQFILSSKKLLLSDSGFYLCAWGPGAEQFFGPGTRLTVL.

The V call is TRBV27, the J call TRBJ2-7; 8 bases line up with TRBD1. This CDR3 has 15 residues. Germline CDR1 MNHEY, CDR2 SMNVEV (reference sequence). With 6 bases clipped from V and 1 base from J, the junction kept 8 bases outside the gene matches. CDR3 sequence (DNA): TGTGCCAGCAGCCCTACCGGGACAGGTTCCTACGAGCAGTACTTC. Translation gives CASSPTGTGSYEQYF.

This clone was detected only a few times. The rearrangement links TRBV7-2 to TRBJ1-3, with D maybe TRBD1 (6 bases). CDR3 length equals 15 residues. Germline V gene sequence: CDR1 SGHTA, CDR2 FQGNSA. The ends were cut back, 6 bases at V and 9 bases at J, with 21 bases in the middle. CDR3 DNA sequence: TGTGCCAGCAGACCCACCGGGGGCCCACGAGGCACCATATATTTT. As protein: CASRPTGGPRGTIYF.

This clone was seen once. The chain links TRBV4-1 to TRBJ2-1; TRBD2 matches 8 bases. Losses at the gene ends were 0 bases for V and 14 bases for J; bases not matched to a gene: 15. CDR3 length: 16 residues. Germline V lookup: CDR1 MGHRA, CDR2 YSYEKL. CDR3 in DNA: TGCGCCAGCAGCCAAGATTGGGTAGCGGGAAGGGCAGAGGAGTTCTTC. Its translation: CASSQDWVAGRAEEFF.